Listed below are T cell receptor beta chains from one sample, sequenced in a study of cytomegalovirus exposure and HLA in healthy donors. The repertoire was sequenced with immunoSEQ multiplex PCR; TCRdb's copy has only in-frame clones and lacks some. The profile shows 120,000 or so clones, around 79% of them singletons. The sequenced sample was PBMCs. These TCRs come from a middle-aged woman in good health and CMV-seronegative. The CDR3 runs from the conserved cysteine through the conserved F or W. A D gene is named only where the DNA matches it firmly. Size tells how often a clone was seen (once, few, many) or the class of an expanded clone, and some rows leave it out.

clone size	J gene	D gene	V gene	CDR3 DNA	CDR3 protein
.	TRBJ2-1	.	TRBV28	TGTGCCAGCATCTCGGGGGGCGCGGGTGACCCCTACAATGAGCAGTTCTTC	CASISGGAGDPYNEQFF
.	TRBJ1-1	TRBD1	TRBV6-5	TGTGCCAGCAGTGGGACAGGGTTCACTGAAGCTTTCTTT	CASSGTGFTEAFF
.	TRBJ2-2	TRBD2	TRBV13	TGTGCCAGCAGCTTGCGAGCGGGAGGTACCGGGGAGCTGTTTTTT	CASSLRAGGTGELFF
once	TRBJ1-1	.	TRBV18	TGTGCCAGCTCACCACAGGAGGTGAACACTGAAGCTTTCTTT	CASSPQEVNTEAFF
.	TRBJ1-6	.	TRBV21-1	TGTGCCAGCAGCTCCACACGGAGTTCCCTCCACTTT	CASSSTRSSLHF
.	TRBJ2-7	TRBD1	TRBV28	TGTGCCAGCAGGATTCTAACGGACAGGGGAGGCGAGCAGTACTTC	CASRILTDRGGEQYF
.	TRBJ2-3	TRBD2	TRBV4-2	TGTGCCAGCAGCCCTGAGGGACTAGCGGGCGCGAACACAGATACGCAGTATTTT	CASSPEGLAGANTDTQYF
.	TRBJ2-7	.	TRBV7-9	TGTTCCAGCAGCTTAGTCCAGGGTGGCTTCTACGAGCAGTACTTC	CSSSLVQGGFYEQYF
.	TRBJ1-1	.	TRBV7-9	TGTGCCAGCAGCTTAAGGGCCGGGGTCACTGAAGCTTTCTTT	CASSLRAGVTEAFF
.	TRBJ2-2	TRBD1	TRBV25-1	TGTGCCAGCAGTGCCCAGACAGGGCCGAAGAACACCGGGGAGCTGTTTTTT	CASSAQTGPKNTGELFF
.	TRBJ2-7	TRBD2	TRBV27	TGTGCCAGCAGTCCTCGGACTAGCAGGTACGAGCAGTACTTC	CASSPRTSRYEQYF
.	TRBJ2-1	.	TRBV7-9	TGTGCCAGCAGCTACCAAGCACGGGGTCCCTACAATGAGCAGTTCTTC	CASSYQARGPYNEQFF
.	TRBJ2-1	.	TRBV7-9	TGTGCCAGCAGCTTCCGACTAGAATACGAGCAGTTCTTC	CASSFRLEYEQFF
.	TRBJ2-1	.	TRBV5-1	TGCGCCAGCAGCTTGGTCCAGGGAGGCTCCCAGCAGTTCTTC	CASSLVQGGSQQFF
.	TRBJ2-5	TRBD2	TRBV7-2	TGTGCCAGCAGCTTAGCGGGCCCCAGCGGGACGGCTCAAGAGACCCAGTACTTC	CASSLAGPSGTAQETQYF
.	TRBJ2-3	TRBD1	TRBV7-9	TGTGCCAGCAGCCTTCCGGGACAGGACACAGATACGCAGTATTTT	CASSLPGQDTDTQYF
.	TRBJ2-5	TRBD1	TRBV5-4	TGTGCCAGCAGCGTCGGGACAGGGGGCCAAGAGACCCAGTACTTC	CASSVGTGGQETQYF
.	TRBJ2-1	.	TRBV18	TGTGCCAGCTCACCGGGAGTCGGAGATGAGCAGTTCTTC	CASSPGVGDEQFF
few	TRBJ2-7	TRBD2	TRBV7-2	TGTGCCAGCAGCTTAGATAAGTCTAGCGGGAGGGACGAGCAGTACTTC	CASSLDKSSGRDEQYF
few	TRBJ2-5	TRBD1	TRBV7-9	TGTGCCAGCAGCCACAGACAGGGGGAGTGGGAGACCCAGTACTTC	CASSHRQGEWETQYF
.	TRBJ2-7	TRBD2	TRBV9	TGTGCCAGCAGCGAGACTAGCGGGAGGGCCGCTCCGACCGAGCAGTACTTC	CASSETSGRAAPTEQYF
.	TRBJ2-7	TRBD2	TRBV5-1	TGCGCCAGCAGCCCAGCGGGAGGGTTCTACGAGCAGTACTTC	CASSPAGGFYEQYF
.	TRBJ2-3	TRBD2	TRBV5-1	TGCGCCAGCAGCTTGTGGGGCATAGCTGCGGGGGGCACAGATACGCAGTATTTT	CASSLWGIAAGGTDTQYF
few	TRBJ2-3	.	TRBV19	TGTGCCAGTAGTTCCAGGATCACAGATACGCAGTATTTT	CASSSRITDTQYF
.	TRBJ1-6	.	TRBV11-2	TGTGCCAGCAGCTTAGATCCGAGCGGGAATTCACCCCTCCACTTT	CASSLDPSGNSPLHF
.	TRBJ2-7	TRBD2	TRBV6-6	TGTGCCAGCAGTTACTCGAGGAAAACGGGGGGCTACGAGCAGTACTTC	CASSYSRKTGGYEQYF
few	TRBJ2-7	TRBD2	TRBV28	TGTGCCAGCAGTTTACCGACTAGCCACTACGAGCAGTACTTC	CASSLPTSHYEQYF
.	TRBJ2-3	.	TRBV7-9	TGTGCCAGCAGCTTAAGCTACACAGATACGCAGTATTTT	CASSLSYTDTQYF
.	TRBJ2-5	TRBD1	TRBV11-2	TGTGCCGGCAGCTGGGACAGCAGTAATCAAGAGACCCAGTACTTC	CAGSWDSSNQETQYF
.	TRBJ2-7	TRBD2	TRBV5-5	TGTGCCAGCAGCTTGGGGCTAGCGGGGGGTGCCGAGGTAAGGTACTTC	CASSLGLAGGAEVRYF
.	TRBJ2-2	TRBD1	TRBV7-3	TGTGCCAGCAGCTTAGGGGGACAGGGTAACACCGGGGAGCTGTTTTTT	CASSLGGQGNTGELFF
few	TRBJ1-5	TRBD1	TRBV19	TGTGCCAGTAAAAGGACAGGGAAGGACCAGCCCCAGCATTTT	CASKRTGKDQPQHF
.	TRBJ2-6	TRBD1	TRBV12-5	TGTGCTAGTGGTTTGGTTACAGGGGGCTCTGGGGCCAACGGCCTGACTTTC	CASGLVTGGSGANGLTF
.	TRBJ2-6	.	TRBV7-2	TGTGCCAGCAGCTTAGCGCACCACGGAGCCAACGGCCTGACTTTC	CASSLAHHGANGLTF
.	TRBJ2-1	.	TRBV2	TGTGCCAGCAAGGCGGATTCCTACAATGAGCAGTTCTTC	CASKADSYNEQFF
.	TRBJ2-1	TRBD2	TRBV9	TGTGCCAGCAGCGTGGCGGGAGGGCTCTACAATGAGCAGTTCTTC	CASSVAGGLYNEQFF
.	TRBJ1-4	.	TRBV4-2	TGTGCCAGCAGCCAAGTGACGGGGGGGCAAAGTGATGAAAAACTGTTTTTT	CASSQVTGGQSDEKLFF
.	TRBJ2-5	TRBD2	TRBV4-1	TGCGCCAGCAGCCAGACGGGAGGTAGAAAAGAGACCCAGTACTTC	CASSQTGGRKETQYF
.	TRBJ2-2	TRBD1	TRBV5-1	TGCGCCAGCAGCTTGCAACAGGGGGTCCCCGGGGAGCTGTTTTTT	CASSLQQGVPGELFF
.	TRBJ2-5	.	TRBV11-1	TGTGCCAGCAGCCTTCCTGGCCCCGCAAAAGAGACCCAGTACTTC	CASSLPGPAKETQYF
.	TRBJ2-7	TRBD2	TRBV11-2	TGTGCCAGCAGGGAGCGGGAGTCTTACGAGCAGTACTTC	CASRERESYEQYF
.	TRBJ2-7	TRBD1	TRBV19	TGTGCCAGTAGTTCCCGGGACAGGGTGAATGAGCAGTACTTC	CASSSRDRVNEQYF
once	TRBJ2-5	.	TRBV29-1	TGCAGCGTTGAGGGTGCCGGAGGGACCCAGTACTTC	CSVEGAGGTQYF
once	TRBJ2-1	.	TRBV18	TGTGCCAGCTCACCACCAAACTCAAACAATGAGCAGTTCTTC	CASSPPNSNNEQFF
few	TRBJ2-5	TRBD2	TRBV5-5	TGTGCCAGCAGCTTGGCGTTAGCGGGATCGGAGACCCAGTACTTC	CASSLALAGSETQYF
.	TRBJ1-3	.	TRBV9	TGTGCCAGCAGCCCCGGACAGCTAGGAGGAAACACCATATATTTT	CASSPGQLGGNTIYF
.	TRBJ1-2	.	TRBV25-1	TGTGCCAGCAATAGTCAGGGGTTCGGCTACACCTTC	CASNSQGFGYTF
.	TRBJ2-7	.	TRBV6-5	TGTGCCAGCAGTTACGCTGGGGGCAACTACGAGCAGTACTTC	CASSYAGGNYEQYF
few	TRBJ2-7	.	TRBV11-2	TGTGCCAGCAGCTTAGAACCGACAGGCTACGAGCAGTACTTC	CASSLEPTGYEQYF
once	TRBJ2-5	TRBD1	TRBV5-6	TGTGCCAGCAGCCAGACAGGGGTAAAGCAAGAGACCCAGTACTTC	CASSQTGVKQETQYF
.	TRBJ2-7	TRBD1	TRBV6-1	TGTGCCTCCGGACAGGGTTCCTACGAGCAGTACTTC	CASGQGSYEQYF
.	TRBJ2-2	TRBD2	TRBV4-3	TGCGCCAGCAGCCCCGGACTAGCGGGAGATCGGGACACCGGGGAGCTGTTTTTT	CASSPGLAGDRDTGELFF